This TCR beta chain was retrieved from a study of blood T cell repertoires in COVID-19. Study overall: From the United States, Italy and Spain came samples of acute and convalescent COVID-19. In each case, the material was cDNA or gDNA derived from T cells, B-cell-depleted T cells, or PBMCs.

Authors' processing steps: Estimation of nucleated cell counts was performed using reference gene primer amplification. Assay: immunoSEQ multiplex PCR; the TCRdb copy retains only in-frame clones and omits some. V and J calls and clone size are given by that table; D and trimming were obtained from the DNA. The sample holds 120,000 to 150,000 clones, about four fifths seen once. The sequenced sample was peripheral blood. The clonotype was recovered from a human donor in a cohort sampled during active COVID-19.

CDR3 region: CASSLEGLEGYEQYF. The DNA for the CDR3 is TGCGCCAGCAGCTTGGAGGGACTAGAGGGCTACGAGCAGTACTTC. The rearrangement links TRBV5-1 to TRBJ2-7; 8 nucleotides match TRBD2. Germline-derived CDR1 and CDR2 are SGHRS and YFSETQ. V dropped 0 bases and J dropped 3; count of bases not matched to a gene: 5. The CDR3 runs 15 residues. Full variable domain (outside the CDR3, taken from reference TRBV5-1 and TRBJ2-7): KAGVTQTPRYLIKTRGQQVTLSCSPISGHRSVSWYQQTPGQGLQFLFEYFSETQRNKGNFPGRFSGRQFSNSRSEMNVSTLELGDSALYLCASSLEGLEGYEQYFGPGTRLTVT.